This is a list of T cell receptor beta chains from one sample in a study of patients and donors after allogeneic stem cell transplantation. In TCRdb, the RT-PCR reads were re-called with MiXCR into one record per CDR3 protein. The table lists roughly 200,000 distinct CDR3 sequences, about 38% of them singletons. What was sequenced was blood, either unsorted or a sorted T cell fraction (not recorded which). The receptor source for this set is a human donor who was either an allogeneic HSCT recipient or a stem cell or donor lymphocyte infusion donor (not recorded which). It is not recorded whose cells these are; they may come from a transplant donor. CDR3s include the opening cysteine and the closing phenylalanine or tryptophan. Each record gives: J gene, clone size, V gene, D gene, CDR3 DNA, CDR3 protein. A D gene is named only where the DNA matches it firmly. Size tells how often a clone was seen (once, few, many) or the class of an expanded clone, and some rows leave it out.

TRBJ2-1 | . | TRBV15 | TRBD2 | TGTGCCACCAGCAGAGGTCTAGCGGGGGGAAACAATGAGCAGTTCTTC | CATSRGLAGGNNEQFF
TRBJ1-5 | few | TRBV5-5 | . | TGTGCCAGCAGCCCGGGACTCCGCAATCAGCCCCAGCATTTT | CASSPGLRNQPQHF
TRBJ2-7 | . | TRBV3-1 | . | TGTGCCAGCAGCCCCGACCTGGGGAGGAGCGAGCAGTACTTC | CASSPDLGRSEQYF
TRBJ1-6 | . | TRBV27 | . | TGTGCCAGCAGTTTAGGGATAGGGGGCTCCTATAATTCACCCCTCCACTTT | CASSLGIGGSYNSPLHF
TRBJ2-7 | . | TRBV10-3 | . | TGTGCCATCAGTGACCTCCCCCCCTCCTACGAGCAGTACTTC | CAISDLPPSYEQYF
TRBJ1-4 | few | TRBV20-1 | TRBD1 | TGCAGTGCTAGCACAGGGGGAAGCGAAAAACTGTTTTTT | CSASTGGSEKLFF
TRBJ1-4 | few | TRBV20-1 | . | TGCAGTGCTAGAAAATCAGGGGTACCTAATGAAAAACTGTTTTTT | CSARKSGVPNEKLFF
TRBJ2-3 | . | TRBV7-9 | . | TGTGCCAGCAGCTTAGCGCTGACTAGAATGAGGATTAGGGGAGATACGCAGTATTTT | CASSLALTRMRIRGDTQYF
TRBJ2-3 | . | TRBV20-1 | . | TGCAGTGCTAGAGGGCAGCTCACAGATACGCAGTATTTT | CSARGQLTDTQYF
TRBJ1-2 | . | TRBV5-6 | . | TGTGCCAGCAGCTTAAATGATGGCTACACCTTC | CASSLNDGYTF
TRBJ2-3 | few | TRBV4-2 | . | TGTGCCAGCAGCCAAGAATTTGGCCTAGCCTCAGATACGCAGTATTTT | CASSQEFGLASDTQYF
TRBJ1-5 | . | TRBV6-1 | . | TGTGCCAGCACCGACCGAGGCTGGGGCAATCAGCCCCAGCATTTT | CASTDRGWGNQPQHF
TRBJ2-7 | . | TRBV29-1 | . | TGCAGCGTGAGCCGGACTACACAGCAGTACTTC | CSVSRTTQQYF
TRBJ1-5 | . | TRBV6-2/TRBV6-3 | . | TGTGCCAGCAGACGGGACCCTGCGGGCAATCAGCCCCAGCATTTT | CASRRDPAGNQPQHF
TRBJ1-2 | few | TRBV15 | . | TGTGCCACCAGCAAGGACGTAAACTATGGCTACACCTTC | CATSKDVNYGYTF
TRBJ1-5 | few | TRBV27 | TRBD1 | TGTGCCAGCAGTGTTCTACCGACAGGGGAAGGCAATCAGCCCCAGCATTTT | CASSVLPTGEGNQPQHF
TRBJ1-1 | . | TRBV7-9 | . | TGTGCCAGCAGCTCTTCACCCCGGGAGACTGAAGCTTTCTTT | CASSSSPRETEAFF
TRBJ1-4 | few | TRBV27 | . | TGTGCCAGCAGTTTACTGTACGGATATGAAAAACTGTTTTTT | CASSLLYGYEKLFF
TRBJ2-7 | few | TRBV27 | . | TGTGCCAGCAGTCTTCAATGGGGGAATCGATTCTCCGAGCAGTACTTC | CASSLQWGNRFSEQYF
TRBJ2-1 | . | TRBV24-1 | TRBD2 | TGTGCCACCAGTCTCCCTAGCGGGGGCTACCCCTCCTACAATGAGCAGTTCTTC | CATSLPSGGYPSYNEQFF
TRBJ1-5 | few | TRBV5-5 | . | TGTGCCAGCAGCTTAGGTACAGGGCTTTTTCAGCCCCAGCATTTT | CASSLGTGLFQPQHF
TRBJ1-5 | few | TRBV19 | . | TGTGCCAGTAGTATGGGCAGGGTTTGGAATCAGCCCCAGCATTTT | CASSMGRVWNQPQHF
TRBJ2-3 | . | TRBV10-3 | . | TGTGCCATCAGTGAGTCCGAGACAGATACGCAGTATTTT | CAISESETDTQYF
TRBJ2-3 | . | TRBV29-1 | . | TGCAGCGTTGGAAGCAGCGCAGATACGCAGTATTTT | CSVGSSADTQYF
TRBJ1-5 | few | TRBV4-1 | TRBD1 | TGCGCCAGCAGCCCGCGGGACAGCTTCAATCAGCCCCAGCATTTT | CASSPRDSFNQPQHF
TRBJ1-2 | . | TRBV7-8 | TRBD1 | TGTGCCAGCAGCCCCGGGACAGGGGCGAATGGCTACACCTTC | CASSPGTGANGYTF
TRBJ2-5 | . | TRBV29-1 | TRBD1 | TGCAGCGTTGACCGGGACAGACTGCAAGAGACCCAGTACTTC | CSVDRDRLQETQYF
TRBJ1-4 | once | TRBV5-1 | . | TGCGCCAGCAGCTTGAACCTCCCAAATGAAAAACTGTTTTTT | CASSLNLPNEKLFF
TRBJ2-2 | few | TRBV29-1 | TRBD2 | TGCAGCGTTGGCGGGAGAGACACCGGGGAGCTGTTTTTT | CSVGGRDTGELFF
TRBJ1-2 | . | TRBV6-1 | . | TGTGCCAGCAGAGAGGACGGGGGATTCTATGGCTACACCTTC | CASREDGGFYGYTF
TRBJ1-1 | . | TRBV5-1 | . | TGCGCCAGCAGCTCGGAAGGACGGCGTGAAGCTGAAGCTTTCTTT | CASSSEGRREAEAFF
TRBJ1-1 | . | TRBV12-3/TRBV12-4 | . | TGTGCCAGCAGTTTTTCCGGGACAGCTTTCTTT | CASSFSGTAFF
TRBJ2-7 | . | TRBV27 | . | TGTGCCAGCAGTTTAAAAGGTCCTACCTATCCCTACGAGCAGTACTTC | CASSLKGPTYPYEQYF
TRBJ2-7 | . | TRBV6-2/TRBV6-3 | TRBD1 | TGTGCCAGCAGTTACAACAGGGGTGTTTACGAGCAGTACTTC | CASSYNRGVYEQYF
TRBJ2-2 | once | TRBV3-1 | . | TGTGCCAGCAGCCAAGATAAGTGGGTGGCCGGGGAGCTGTTTTTT | CASSQDKWVAGELFF
TRBJ2-7 | . | TRBV18 | . | TGTGCCAGCTCACCACCACGGACAGCCCCCTACGAGCAGTACTTC | CASSPPRTAPYEQYF
TRBJ2-1 | . | TRBV9 | TRBD2 | TGTGCCAGCAGCGTAGGCGGGGGAGAATACAATGAGCAGTTCTTC | CASSVGGGEYNEQFF
TRBJ2-1 | . | TRBV21-1 | . | TGTGCCAGCAGCAAAGAGGGTGCGGGGGCCTCATACAATGAGCAGTTCTTC | CASSKEGAGASYNEQFF
TRBJ2-7 | . | TRBV5-1 | . | TGCGCCAGCGCCACGAAGACAGATTCGCGACCCGAGCAGTACTTC | CASATKTDSRPEQYF
TRBJ2-2 | . | TRBV7-9 | . | TGTGCCAGCCATAAGGGCGTTAACACCGGGGAGCTGTTTTTT | CASHKGVNTGELFF
TRBJ1-2 | . | TRBV4-1 | . | TGCGCCAGCAGCAGAATAGGAGATGGCTACACCTTC | CASSRIGDGYTF
TRBJ2-6 | . | TRBV7-9 | . | TGTGCCAGCAGCCCCGAGTGGGAAGGGGCCAACGTCCTGACTTTC | CASSPEWEGANVLTF
TRBJ1-1 | many | TRBV10-3 | . | TGTGCCATCAGTGAGTCTTACAGCATGAACACTGAAGCTTTCTTT | CAISESYSMNTEAFF
TRBJ1-2 | few | TRBV20-1 | . | TGCAGTGCCCGACCACCGGACGGGGGCTACACCTTC | CSARPPDGGYTF
TRBJ2-3 | . | TRBV20-1 | TRBD2 | TGCAGTGCCCAAGGGCGGGGGAGCACAGATACGCAGTATTTT | CSAQGRGSTDTQYF
TRBJ1-4 | . | TRBV12-3/TRBV12-4 | . | TGTGCCAGCAGCCCACCGGGGCCCACCGTCCTTTATGAAAAACTGTTTTTT | CASSPPGPTVLYEKLFF
TRBJ1-5 | . | TRBV6-1 | . | TGTGCCAGCAGTGAAGAAAACGGCTATCAGCCCCAGCATTTT | CASSEENGYQPQHF